The source of this T cell receptor (beta chain) is a study of blood T cell repertoires in COVID-19. Study as a whole: COVID-19 samples from acute and convalescent phases originated in the United States, Italy and Spain. In each case, the material was cDNA or gDNA derived from T cells, B-cell-depleted T cells, or PBMCs.

Original methodology: Estimation of nucleated cell counts relied on the amplification of reference gene primers. Produced via immunoSEQ multiplex PCR; TCRdb's table is partial and in-frame only. For V, J and clone size, that table is used; D and trimming come from the DNA. Of 200,000 to 300,000 clones listed, around nine tenths are singletons. Germline V gene lookup returns CDR1 SGHNT and CDR2 YYREEE (reference sequence). The CDR3 sequence is 14 residues long. The ends were cut back, 0 bases at V and 4 bases at J, with 9 bases in the middle. The clonotype comes from a man in his forties who had recovered from COVID-19. J is TRBJ2-3 and V is TRBV5-4; D uncertain. Input material: peripheral blood. The CDR3 nucleotides are TGTGCCAGCAGCTTGGCGCCTAGTGCAGATACGCAGTATTTT. This gives the protein CASSLAPSADTQYF.